The clone carrying this TCR beta chain was seen repeatedly, ten times or more. The sample is drawn from a study of early T cells in non-severe SARS-CoV-2 infection. As for the study in general: Whole-blood bulk RNA, unsorted, was sequenced, and chains were unpaired.

V shed 6 bases, J shed 0 bases, and the junction held 3 bases outside the gene matches. CDR3 length: 17 residues. Attachment of unique molecular identifiers to individual cDNA molecules was performed. A single record per CDR3 protein comes from TCRdb applying MiXCR to the 5' RACE reads. The table has 80,000 or so distinct CDR3 sequences, approximately 10% seen once; the top ten hold 12%. The TCR was taken from an adult who was a healthcare worker with PCR-confirmed SARS-CoV-2 infection or an uninfected control (not recorded which). The gene calls are TRBV12-3 or TRBV12-4 and TRBJ2-6, with 12 bases fitting TRBD2. The sample in question was whole blood, obtained at baseline. The chain's CDR3 is CASSLAGGNSGANVLTF. The CDR3 region has the DNA TGTGCCAGCAGCCTAGCGGGGGGGAACTCTGGGGCCAACGTCCTGACTTTC.